This TCR beta chain appears in the sequencing data of a study of T cell responses to AZD1222 COVID-19 vaccine. General observations from the study: Vaccine-related CD4 TCRs covered spike, predominating at 160-218 and 743-854. Spike-specific TCR breadth rose after two AZD1222 doses, and depth rose as well. None of the repertoires were sampled until the peak T cell response had passed.

The data were produced by immunoSEQ multiplex PCR, yet TCRdb's version contains in-frame clones alone and is incomplete. The sample holds under 130,000 clones, about 92% seen once. V lost 2 bases, J lost 6 bases, and 13 bases lay in between. The CDR3 is 14 residues long. Germline values: CDR1 SGHTA, CDR2 FQGTGA. As regards this clone: Antigen specificity is unknown.

The V call is TRBV7-3, the J call TRBJ1-2; no clear D. The sequences come from peripheral blood, collected on day 0 of AZD1222 vaccination. The sequence derives from an adult in good health. The CDR3 DNA sequence: TGTGCCAGCAGCTTATCGGGGTTGGCGAATGGCTACACCTTC. Protein: CASSLSGLANGYTF.